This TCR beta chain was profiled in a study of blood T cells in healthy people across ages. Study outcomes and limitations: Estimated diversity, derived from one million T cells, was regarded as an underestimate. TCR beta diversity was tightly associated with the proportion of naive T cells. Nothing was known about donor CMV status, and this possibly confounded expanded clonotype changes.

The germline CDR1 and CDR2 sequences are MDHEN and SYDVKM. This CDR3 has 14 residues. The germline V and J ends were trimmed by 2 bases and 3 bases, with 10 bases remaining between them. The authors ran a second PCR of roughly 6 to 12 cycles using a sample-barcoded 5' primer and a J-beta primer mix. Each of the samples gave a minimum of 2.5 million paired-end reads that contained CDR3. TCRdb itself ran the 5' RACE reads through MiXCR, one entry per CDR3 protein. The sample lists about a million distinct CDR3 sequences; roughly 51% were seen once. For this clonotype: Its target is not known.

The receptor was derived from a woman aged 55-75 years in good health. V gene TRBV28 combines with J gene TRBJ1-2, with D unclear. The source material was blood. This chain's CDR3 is CASSLNSVYYGYTF. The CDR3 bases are TGTGCCAGCAGTTTAAACTCCGTCTACTATGGCTACACCTTC.